This T cell receptor beta chain originates from a study of beta chain features in type 1 diabetes. The V gene lost 8 bases and the J gene lost 4 bases, with 14 bases spanning the gap. Per germline, CDR1 SGHTA and CDR2 FQGNSA. There are 13 residues in the CDR3. TCRB transcripts that were expressed got sequenced, as all of the isolated RNA had been reverse transcribed. Method: immunoSEQ multiplex PCR; TCRdb's copy keeps in-frame clones and lacks some. The data show 250,000 or so clones, roughly 70% seen once. The rearrangement uses TRBV7-2 and TRBJ2-5, with D perhaps matching TRBD1 (6 bases). Material: naive CD4+ T cells from blood. The TCR was taken from a man aged 25-40 years in good health. The CDR3 DNA follows: TGTGCCAGCTTACGACAGGCCCCAGAGACCCAGTACTTC. It codes for CASLRQAPETQYF. Complete variable domain (other parts from reference TRBV7-2 and TRBJ2-5): GAGVSQSPSNKVTEKGKDVELRCDPISGHTALYWYRQSLGQGLEFLIYFQGNSAPDKSGLPSDRFSAERTGGSVSTLTIQRTQQEDSAVYLCASLRQAPETQYFGPGTRLLVL.